This T cell receptor (beta chain) comes out of a study of T cells after yellow fever vaccination. This clonotype showed up just a few times. Antigen specificity is unknown. 5'RACE template switching generated TCR cDNA, adding a universal primer site and UMIs. MiXCR was run by TCRdb on the 5' RACE reads, yielding one entry per CDR3 protein. The sample holds a few hundred thousand distinct CDR3 sequences, roughly 10% seen once. V was shortened by 0 bases and J by 5 bases, with 14 bases between the two germline ends. The CDR3 is made up of 15 amino acids. Germline lookup yields CDR1 SGDLS and CDR2 YYNGEE. Whole-study results and caveats: Most clones from primary vaccination were detected again post-booster (approximately 97% CD4, around 90% CD8). Contaminants from the bulk population, in the form of abundant clonotypes, could be found in FACS-sorted repertoires. Overlap between CD4 and CD8 compartments was detected for a small share of clonotypes.

This sequence joins TRBV9 and TRBJ2-5; D call uncertain. The TCR was taken from a man aged 18 to 30 who received the YFV17D yellow fever vaccine. Sequences were derived from PBMCs, sampled on the day of the first yellow fever vaccination. The DNA of the CDR3 is TGTGCCAGCAGCGTAGGGGCCAGAGGTGGCGAGACCCAGTACTTC. Translation gives CASSVGARGGETQYF.